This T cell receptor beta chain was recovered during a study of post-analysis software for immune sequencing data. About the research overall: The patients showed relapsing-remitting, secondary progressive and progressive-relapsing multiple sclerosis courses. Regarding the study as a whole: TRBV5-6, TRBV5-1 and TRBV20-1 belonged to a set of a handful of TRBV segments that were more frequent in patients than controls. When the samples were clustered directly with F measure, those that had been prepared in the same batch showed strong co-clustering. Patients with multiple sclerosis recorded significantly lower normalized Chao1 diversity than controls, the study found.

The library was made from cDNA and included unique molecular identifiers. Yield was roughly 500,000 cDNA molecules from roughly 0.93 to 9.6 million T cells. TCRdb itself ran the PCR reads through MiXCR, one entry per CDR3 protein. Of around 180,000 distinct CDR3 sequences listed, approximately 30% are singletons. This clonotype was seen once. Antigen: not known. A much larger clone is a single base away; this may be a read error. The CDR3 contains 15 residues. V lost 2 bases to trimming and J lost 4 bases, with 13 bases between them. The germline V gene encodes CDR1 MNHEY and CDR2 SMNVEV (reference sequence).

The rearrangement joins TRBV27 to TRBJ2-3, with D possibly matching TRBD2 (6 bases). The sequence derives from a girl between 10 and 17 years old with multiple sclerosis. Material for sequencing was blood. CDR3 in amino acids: CASSLTNGSSDTQYF. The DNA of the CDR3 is TGTGCCAGCAGTTTAACTAACGGGAGTTCAGATACGCAGTATTTT.